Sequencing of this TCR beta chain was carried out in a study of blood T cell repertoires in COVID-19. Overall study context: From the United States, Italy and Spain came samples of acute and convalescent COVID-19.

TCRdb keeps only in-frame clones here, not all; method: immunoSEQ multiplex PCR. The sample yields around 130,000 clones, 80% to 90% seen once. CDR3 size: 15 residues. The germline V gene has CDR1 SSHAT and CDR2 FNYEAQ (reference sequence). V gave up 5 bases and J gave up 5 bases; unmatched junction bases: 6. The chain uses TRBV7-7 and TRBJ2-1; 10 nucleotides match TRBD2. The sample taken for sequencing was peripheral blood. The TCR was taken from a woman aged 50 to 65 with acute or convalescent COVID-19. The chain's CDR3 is CASSLSGGAHNEQFF. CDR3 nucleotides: TGTGCCAGCAGCCTCAGCGGGGGGGCCCACAATGAGCAGTTCTTC.